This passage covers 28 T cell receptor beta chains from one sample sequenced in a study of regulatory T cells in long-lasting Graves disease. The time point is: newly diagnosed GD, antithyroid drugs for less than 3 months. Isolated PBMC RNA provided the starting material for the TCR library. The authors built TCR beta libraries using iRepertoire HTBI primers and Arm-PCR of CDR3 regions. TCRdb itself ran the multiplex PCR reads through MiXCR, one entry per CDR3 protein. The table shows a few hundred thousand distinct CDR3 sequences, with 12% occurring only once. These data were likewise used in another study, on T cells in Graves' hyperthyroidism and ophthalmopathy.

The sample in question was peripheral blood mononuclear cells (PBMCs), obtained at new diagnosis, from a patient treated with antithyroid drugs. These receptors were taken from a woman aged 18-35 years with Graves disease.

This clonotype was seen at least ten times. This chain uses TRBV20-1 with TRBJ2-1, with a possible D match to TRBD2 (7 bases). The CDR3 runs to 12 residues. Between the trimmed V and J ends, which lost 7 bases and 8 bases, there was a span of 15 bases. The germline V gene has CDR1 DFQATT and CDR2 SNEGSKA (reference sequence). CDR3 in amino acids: CSGDWGGDEQFF. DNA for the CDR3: TGCAGTGGGGACTGGGGGGGCGATGAGCAGTTCTTC.

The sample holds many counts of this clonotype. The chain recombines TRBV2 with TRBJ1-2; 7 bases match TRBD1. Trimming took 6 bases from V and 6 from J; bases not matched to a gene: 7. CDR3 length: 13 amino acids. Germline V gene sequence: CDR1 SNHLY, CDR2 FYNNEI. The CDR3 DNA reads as TGTGCCAGCAGGGCCAGACAGGGAGATGGCTACACCTTC. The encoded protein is CASRARQGDGYTF.

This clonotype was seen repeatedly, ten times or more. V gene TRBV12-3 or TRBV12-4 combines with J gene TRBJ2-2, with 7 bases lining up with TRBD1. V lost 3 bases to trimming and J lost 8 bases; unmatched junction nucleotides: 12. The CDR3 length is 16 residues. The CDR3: CASSFPRDSESGELFF. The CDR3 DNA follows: TGTGCCAGCAGTTTTCCCCGGGACAGCGAATCTGGGGAGCTGTTTTTT.

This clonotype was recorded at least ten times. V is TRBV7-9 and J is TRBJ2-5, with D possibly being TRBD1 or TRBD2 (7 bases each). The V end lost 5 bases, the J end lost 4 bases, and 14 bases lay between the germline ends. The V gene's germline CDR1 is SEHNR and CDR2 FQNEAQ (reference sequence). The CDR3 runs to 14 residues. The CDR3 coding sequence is TGTGCCAGCAGCCAGCGGGACAGCCGAGAGACCCAGTACTTC. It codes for CASSQRDSRETQYF.

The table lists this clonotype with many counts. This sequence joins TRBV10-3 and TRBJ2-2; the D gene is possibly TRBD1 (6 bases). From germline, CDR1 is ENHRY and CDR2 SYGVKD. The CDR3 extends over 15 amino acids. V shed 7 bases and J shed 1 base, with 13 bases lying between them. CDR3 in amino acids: CAIMMGAGNTGELFF. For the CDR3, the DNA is TGTGCCATCATGATGGGGGCCGGGAACACCGGGGAGCTGTTTTTT.

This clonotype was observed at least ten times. The CDR3 here is CASSPGQVTDTQYF. The CDR3 region has the DNA TGCGCCAGCAGCCCGGGACAGGTCACAGATACGCAGTATTTT. This chain uses TRBV5-1 with TRBJ2-3; 8 bases are a match to TRBD1. Trimming cost V 4 bases and J 2 bases; bases outside gene matches: 3. In germline, CDR1 is SGHRS, CDR2 YFSETQ. This CDR3 contains 14 residues.

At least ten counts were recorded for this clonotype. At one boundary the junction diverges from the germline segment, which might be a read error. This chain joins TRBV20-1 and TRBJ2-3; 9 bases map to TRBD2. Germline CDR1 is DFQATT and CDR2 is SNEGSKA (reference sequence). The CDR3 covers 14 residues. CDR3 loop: CSARLAGSTNTQYF. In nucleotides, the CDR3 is TGCAGTGCTAGACTAGCGGGGAGCACAAATACGCAGTATTTT.

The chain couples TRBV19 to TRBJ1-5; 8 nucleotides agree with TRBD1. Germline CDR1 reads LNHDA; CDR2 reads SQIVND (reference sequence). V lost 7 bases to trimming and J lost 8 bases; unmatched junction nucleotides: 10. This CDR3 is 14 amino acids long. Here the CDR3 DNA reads TGTGCCAGTACACCCGACAGGGGAGGTGAGCCCCAGCATTTT. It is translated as CASTPDRGGEPQHF.

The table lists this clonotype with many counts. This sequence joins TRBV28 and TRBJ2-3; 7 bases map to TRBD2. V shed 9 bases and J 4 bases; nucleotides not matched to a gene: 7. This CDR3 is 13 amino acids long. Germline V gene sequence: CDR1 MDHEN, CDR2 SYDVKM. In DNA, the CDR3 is TGTGCCAGTGGACTAGGCGGAGCAGATACGCAGTATTTT. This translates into CASGLGGADTQYF.

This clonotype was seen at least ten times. CDR3 bases: TGTGCCAGCAGCTTATTAGGGTGGGGCGGCTCTGGGGCCAACGTCCTGACTTTC. Translated: CASSLLGWGGSGANVLTF. The chain couples TRBV7-2 to TRBJ2-6; a weak D match, TRBD1 (5 bases). CDR1 and CDR2 (germline): SGHTA, FQGNSA. The length of the CDR3 is 18 residues. The V end lost 2 bases, the J end lost 0 bases, and 14 bases lay between the germline ends.

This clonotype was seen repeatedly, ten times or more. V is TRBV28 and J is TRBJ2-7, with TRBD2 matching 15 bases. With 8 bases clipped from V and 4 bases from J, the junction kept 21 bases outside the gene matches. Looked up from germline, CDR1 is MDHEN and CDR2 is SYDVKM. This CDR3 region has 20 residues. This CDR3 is CASSGASWPGLAGGGYEQYF. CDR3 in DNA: TGTGCCAGCTCCGGGGCTTCATGGCCGGGACTAGCGGGAGGCGGGTACGAGCAGTACTTC.

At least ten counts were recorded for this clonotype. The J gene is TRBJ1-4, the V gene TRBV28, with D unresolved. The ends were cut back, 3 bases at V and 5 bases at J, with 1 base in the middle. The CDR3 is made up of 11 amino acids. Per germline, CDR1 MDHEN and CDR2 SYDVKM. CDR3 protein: CASSFNEKLFF. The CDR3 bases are TGTGCCAGCAGTTTCAATGAAAAACTGTTTTTT.

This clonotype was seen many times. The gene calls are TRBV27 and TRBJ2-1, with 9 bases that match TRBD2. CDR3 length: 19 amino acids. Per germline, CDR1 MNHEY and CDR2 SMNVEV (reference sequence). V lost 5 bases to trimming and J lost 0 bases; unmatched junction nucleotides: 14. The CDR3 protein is CASSPLGREGYYSYNEQFF. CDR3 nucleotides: TGTGCCAGCAGTCCTCTGGGGCGGGAGGGCTATTACTCCTACAATGAGCAGTTCTTC.

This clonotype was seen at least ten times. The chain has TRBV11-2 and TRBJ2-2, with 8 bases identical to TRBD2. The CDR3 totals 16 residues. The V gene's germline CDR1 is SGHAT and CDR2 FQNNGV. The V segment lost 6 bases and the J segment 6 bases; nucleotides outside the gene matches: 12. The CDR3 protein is CASRVHLAGGSGELFF. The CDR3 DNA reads TGTGCCAGCAGGGTCCATTTGGCGGGAGGCTCCGGGGAGCTGTTTTTT. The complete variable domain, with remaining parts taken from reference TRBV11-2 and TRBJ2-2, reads EAGVAQSPRYKIIEKRQSVAFWCNPISGHATLYWYQQILGQGPKLLIQFQNNGVVDDSQLPKDRFSAERLKGVDSTLKIQPAKLEDSAVYLCASRVHLAGGSGELFFGEGSRLTVL.

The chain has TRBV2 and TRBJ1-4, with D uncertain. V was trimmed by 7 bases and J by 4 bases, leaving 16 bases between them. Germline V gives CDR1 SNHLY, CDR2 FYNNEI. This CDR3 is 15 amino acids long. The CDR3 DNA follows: TGTGCCAGCACTGCTAGAGGCATACTTAATGAAAAACTGTTTTTT. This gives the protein CASTARGILNEKLFF.

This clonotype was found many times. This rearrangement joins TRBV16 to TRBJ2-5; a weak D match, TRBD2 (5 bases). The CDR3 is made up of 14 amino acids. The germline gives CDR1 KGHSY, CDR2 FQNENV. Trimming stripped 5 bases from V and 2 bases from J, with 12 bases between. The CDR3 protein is CASSEGKGQETQYF. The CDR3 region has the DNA TGTGCCAGCAGCGAGGGAAAAGGGCAAGAGACCCAGTACTTC.

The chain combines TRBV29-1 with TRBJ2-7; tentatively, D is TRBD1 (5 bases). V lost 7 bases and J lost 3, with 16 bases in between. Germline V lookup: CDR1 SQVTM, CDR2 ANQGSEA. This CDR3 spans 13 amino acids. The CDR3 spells CSAGVTVGYEQYF. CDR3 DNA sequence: TGCAGCGCAGGCGTGACAGTCGGCTACGAGCAGTACTTC.

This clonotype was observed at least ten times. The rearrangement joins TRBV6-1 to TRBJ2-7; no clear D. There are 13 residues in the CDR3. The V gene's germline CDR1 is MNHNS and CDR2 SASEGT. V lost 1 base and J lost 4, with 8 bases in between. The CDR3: CASSEVNGYEQYF. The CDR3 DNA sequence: TGTGCCAGCAGTGAAGTGAATGGATACGAGCAGTACTTC.

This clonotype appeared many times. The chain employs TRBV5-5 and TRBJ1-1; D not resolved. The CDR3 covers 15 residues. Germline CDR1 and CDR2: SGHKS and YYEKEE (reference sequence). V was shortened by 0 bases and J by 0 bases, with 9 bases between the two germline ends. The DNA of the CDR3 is TGTGCCAGCAGCTTGGATCCGCATATGAACACTGAAGCTTTCTTT. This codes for CASSLDPHMNTEAFF. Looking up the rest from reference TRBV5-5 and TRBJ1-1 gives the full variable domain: DAGVTQSPTHLIKTRGQQVTLRCSPISGHKSVSWYQQVLGQGPQFIFQYYEKEERGRGNFPDRFSARQFPNYSSELNVNALLLGDSALYLCASSLDPHMNTEAFFGQGTRLTVV.

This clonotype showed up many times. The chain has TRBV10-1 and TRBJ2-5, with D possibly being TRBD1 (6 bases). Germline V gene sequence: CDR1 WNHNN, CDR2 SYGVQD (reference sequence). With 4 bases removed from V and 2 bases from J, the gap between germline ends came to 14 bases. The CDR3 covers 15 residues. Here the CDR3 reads CASSGPWTDQETQYF. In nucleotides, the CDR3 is TGCGCCAGCAGTGGGCCTTGGACAGATCAAGAGACCCAGTACTTC.

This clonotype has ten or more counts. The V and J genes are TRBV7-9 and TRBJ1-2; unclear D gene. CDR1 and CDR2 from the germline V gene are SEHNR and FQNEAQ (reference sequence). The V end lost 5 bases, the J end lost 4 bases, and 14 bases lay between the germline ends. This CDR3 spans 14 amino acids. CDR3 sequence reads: CASSLRARSYGYTF. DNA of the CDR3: TGTGCCAGCAGCCTCCGGGCACGTTCCTATGGCTACACCTTC.

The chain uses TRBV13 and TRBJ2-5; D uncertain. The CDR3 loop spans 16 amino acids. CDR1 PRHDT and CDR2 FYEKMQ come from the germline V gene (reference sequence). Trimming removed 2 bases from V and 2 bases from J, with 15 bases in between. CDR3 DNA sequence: TGTGCCAGCAGCTTAACAGCAGCCCCAATACAAGAGACCCAGTACTTC. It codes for CASSLTAAPIQETQYF.

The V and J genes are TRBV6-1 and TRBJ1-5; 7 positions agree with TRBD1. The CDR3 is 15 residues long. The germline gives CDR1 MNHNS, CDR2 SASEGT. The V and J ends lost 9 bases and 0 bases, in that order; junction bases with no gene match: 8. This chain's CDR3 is CASQGVADSNQPQHF. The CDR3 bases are TGTGCCAGTCAGGGGGTAGCAGATAGCAATCAGCCCCAGCATTTT.

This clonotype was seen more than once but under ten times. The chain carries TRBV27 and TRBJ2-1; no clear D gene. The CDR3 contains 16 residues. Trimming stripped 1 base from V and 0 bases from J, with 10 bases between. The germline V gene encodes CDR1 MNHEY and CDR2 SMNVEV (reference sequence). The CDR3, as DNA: TGTGCCAGCAGTTTATTTTGGCGGATCTCCTACAATGAGCAGTTCTTC. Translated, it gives CASSLFWRISYNEQFF.

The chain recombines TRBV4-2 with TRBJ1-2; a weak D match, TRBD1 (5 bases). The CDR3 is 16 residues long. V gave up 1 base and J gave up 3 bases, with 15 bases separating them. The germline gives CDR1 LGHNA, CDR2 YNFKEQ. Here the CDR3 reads CASSQVLPRADYGYTF. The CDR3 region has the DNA TGTGCCAGCAGCCAAGTCCTTCCCAGGGCTGACTATGGCTACACCTTC.

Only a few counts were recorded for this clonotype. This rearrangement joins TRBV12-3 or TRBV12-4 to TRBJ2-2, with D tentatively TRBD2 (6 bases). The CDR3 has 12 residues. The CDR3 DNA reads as TGTGCAGGAGGGCCAGGGACCGGGGAGCTGTTTTTT. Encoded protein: CAGGPGTGELFF.

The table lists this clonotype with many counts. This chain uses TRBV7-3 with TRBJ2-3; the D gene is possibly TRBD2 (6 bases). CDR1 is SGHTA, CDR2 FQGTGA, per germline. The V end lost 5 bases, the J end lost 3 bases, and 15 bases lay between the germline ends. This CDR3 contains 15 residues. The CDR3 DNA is TGTGCCAGCAGCCCGTGGGCGGGGTCTACAGATACGCAGTATTTT. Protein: CASSPWAGSTDTQYF.

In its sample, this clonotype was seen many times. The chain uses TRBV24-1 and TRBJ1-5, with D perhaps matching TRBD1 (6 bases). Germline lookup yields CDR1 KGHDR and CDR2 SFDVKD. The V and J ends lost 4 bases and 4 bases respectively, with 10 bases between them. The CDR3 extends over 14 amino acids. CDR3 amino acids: CATSEDGQNQPQHF. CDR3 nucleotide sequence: TGTGCCACCAGTGAGGACGGACAGAATCAGCCCCAGCATTTT.